The present T cell receptor beta chain was sequenced within a study of response to subunit inactivated influenza vaccine (dated by TCRdb to between 2018 and 2020). Context from the whole study: Deep quantitative profiling of the T cell receptor repertoire was used in the study to follow responses to a trivalent subunit inactivated influenza vaccine. General findings and caveats noted by the study authors: According to the authors, only a limited number of new T cells may be recruited by each seasonal influenza vaccination.

Library prep was done by RT-PCR. Sequencing took place on an Illumina HiSeq 2500. The raw public data were reprocessed by TCRdb itself: fastp quality trimming at Q25, MiXCR clonotype calling, in-frame beta chains only. Under each unique CDR3 protein, matching rows form one entry showing the most common genes and DNA. The sample table holds 450,000 to 550,000 distinct CDR3 sequences, of which about 25% were seen once. Of the sample, under 2.5% is held by the ten largest clones. This clonotype was seen only a few times. Its antigen remains unidentified. The record has no base qualities; no much larger clone is one base away. This sequence originates from a man between 50 and 59 years old who received an inactivated influenza vaccine. Donor details come from another sample of the same person, matched by shared clones. This sample comprised CD4+ T cells sorted from PBMCs, obtained 4 to 6 days after vaccination.

The CDR3: CASSLSPTPDFTQFF. The sequence in DNA is TGTGCCAGCAGCTTATCCCCGACTCCGGATTTTACGCAGTTCTTC. The chain is made from TRBV7-6 and TRBJ2-1, with the D gene not clear enough to name. From its cysteine to its phenylalanine, the CDR3 spans 15 amino acids. Of all the DNA, just the CDR3 is kept, 45 bases in frame from base 1. V and J are truncated by 2 bases and 12 bases respectively, leaving an intervening sequence of 20 bases. CDR1 and CDR2, per the germline V gene, are SGHVS and FNYEAQ.